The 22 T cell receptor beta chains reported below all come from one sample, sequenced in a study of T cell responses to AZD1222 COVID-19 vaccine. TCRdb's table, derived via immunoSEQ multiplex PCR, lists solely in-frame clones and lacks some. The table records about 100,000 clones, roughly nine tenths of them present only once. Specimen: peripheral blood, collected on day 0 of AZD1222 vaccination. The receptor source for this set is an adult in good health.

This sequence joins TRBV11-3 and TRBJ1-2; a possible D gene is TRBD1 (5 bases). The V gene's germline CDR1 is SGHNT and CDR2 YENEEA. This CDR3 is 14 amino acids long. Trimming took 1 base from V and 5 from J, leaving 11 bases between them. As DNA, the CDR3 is TGTGCCAGCAGCTTAGTGCCAGGGAATTATGGCTACACCTTC. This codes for CASSLVPGNYGYTF.

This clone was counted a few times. The CDR3 DNA is TGTGCCAGTAGCATCACAGGTCTTAGCAATCAGCCCCAGCATTTT. Translating gives CASSITGLSNQPQHF. The genes are TRBV19 and TRBJ1-5; a possible D gene is TRBD1 (5 bases). The V end lost 6 bases, the J end lost 0 bases, and 12 bases lay between the germline ends. This CDR3 has 15 amino acids. Germline V gene data show CDR1 as LNHDA and CDR2 as SQIVND (reference sequence).

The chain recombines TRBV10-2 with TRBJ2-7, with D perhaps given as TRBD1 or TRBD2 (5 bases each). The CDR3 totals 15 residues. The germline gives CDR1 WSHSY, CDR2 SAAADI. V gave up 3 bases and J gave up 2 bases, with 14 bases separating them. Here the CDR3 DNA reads TGCGCCAGCAGTGAAGGTGGTGGGGGAACCTACGAGCAGTACTTC. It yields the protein CASSEGGGGTYEQYF.

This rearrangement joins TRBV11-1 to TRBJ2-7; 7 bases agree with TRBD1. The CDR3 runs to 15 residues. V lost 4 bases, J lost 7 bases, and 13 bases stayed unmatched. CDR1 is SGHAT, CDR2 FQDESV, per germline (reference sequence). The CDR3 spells CASSSGTALTGEQYF. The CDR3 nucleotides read TGTGCCAGCAGCTCGGGGACAGCTCTCACGGGGGAGCAGTACTTC. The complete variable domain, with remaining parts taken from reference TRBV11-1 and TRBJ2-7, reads EAEVAQSPRYKITEKSQAVAFWCDPISGHATLYWYRQILGQGPELLVQFQDESVVDDSQLPKDRFSAERLKGVDSTLKIQPAELGDSAMYLCASSSGTALTGEQYFGPGTRLTVT.

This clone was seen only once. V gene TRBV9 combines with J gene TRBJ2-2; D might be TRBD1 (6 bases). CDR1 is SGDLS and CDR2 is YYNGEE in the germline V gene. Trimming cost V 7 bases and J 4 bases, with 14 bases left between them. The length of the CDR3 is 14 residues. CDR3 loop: CASQLGASTGELFF. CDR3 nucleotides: TGTGCCAGCCAGTTGGGGGCGAGCACCGGGGAGCTGTTTTTT. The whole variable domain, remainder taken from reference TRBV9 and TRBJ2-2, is DSGVTQTPKHLITATGQRVTLRCSPRSGDLSVYWYQQSLDQGLQFLIQYYNGEERAKGNILERFSAQQFPDLHSELNLSSLELGDSALYFCASQLGASTGELFFGEGSRLTVL.

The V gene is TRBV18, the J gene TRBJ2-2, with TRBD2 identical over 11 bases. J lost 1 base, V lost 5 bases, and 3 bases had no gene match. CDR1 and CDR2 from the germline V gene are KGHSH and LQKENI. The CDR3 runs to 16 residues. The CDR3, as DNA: TGTGCCAGCTCATTTGGACTAGCGGGGAACACCGGGGAGCTGTTTTTT. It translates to CASSFGLAGNTGELFF.

The chain's CDR3 is CASSFFGGSSYNEQFF. The CDR3 DNA reads as TGTGCCAGCAGTTTTTTCGGGGGTAGCTCCTACAATGAGCAGTTCTTC. The chain employs TRBV27 and TRBJ2-1; tentatively, D is TRBD2 (6 bases). CDR1 is MNHEY, CDR2 SMNVEV, per germline (reference sequence). With 3 bases removed from V and 0 bases from J, the gap between germline ends came to 12 bases. CDR3 size: 16 residues.

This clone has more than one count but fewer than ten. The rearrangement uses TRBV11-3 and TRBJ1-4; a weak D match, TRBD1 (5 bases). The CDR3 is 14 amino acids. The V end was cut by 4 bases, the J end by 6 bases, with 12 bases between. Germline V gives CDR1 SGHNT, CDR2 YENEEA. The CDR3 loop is CASSSGPGDEKLFF. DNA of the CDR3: TGTGCCAGCAGCTCGGGACCCGGGGATGAAAAACTGTTTTTT. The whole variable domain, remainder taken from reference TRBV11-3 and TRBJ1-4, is EAGVVQSPRYKIIEKKQPVAFWCNPISGHNTLYWYLQNLGQGPELLIRYENEEAVDDSQLPKDRFSAERLKGVDSTLKIQPAELGDSAVYLCASSSGPGDEKLFFGSGTQLSVL.

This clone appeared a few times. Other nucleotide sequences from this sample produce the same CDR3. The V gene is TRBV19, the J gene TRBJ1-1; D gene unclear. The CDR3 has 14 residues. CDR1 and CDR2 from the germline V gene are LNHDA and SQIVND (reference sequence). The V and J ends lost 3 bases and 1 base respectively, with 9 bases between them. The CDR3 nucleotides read TGTGCCAGTAGTATCGGCAGAACGAACACTGAAGCTTTCTTT. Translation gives CASSIGRTNTEAFF.

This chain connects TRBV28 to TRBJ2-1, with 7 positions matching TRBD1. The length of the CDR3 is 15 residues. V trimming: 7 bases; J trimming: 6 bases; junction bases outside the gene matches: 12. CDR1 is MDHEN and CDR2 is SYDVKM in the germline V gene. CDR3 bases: TGTGCCAGCAAAATTGGGACAGCTGAAATCAATGAGCAGTTCTTC. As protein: CASKIGTAEINEQFF.

The DNA for the CDR3 is TGTGCCAGCAGCGCTCCCGGACGGTCCTACGAGCAGTACTTC. Protein sequence: CASSAPGRSYEQYF. The chain joins TRBV7-2 to TRBJ2-7; D not certain. The CDR3 is 14 amino acids. Germline CDR1 and CDR2: SGHTA and FQGNSA. Trimming took off 5 bases at V and 1 base at J, with 12 bases between the two ends.

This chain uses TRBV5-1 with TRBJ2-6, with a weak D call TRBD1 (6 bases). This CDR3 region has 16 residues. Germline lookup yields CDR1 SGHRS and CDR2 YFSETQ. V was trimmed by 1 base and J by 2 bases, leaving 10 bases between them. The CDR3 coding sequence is TGCGCCAGCAGCTTGATGGGGGCTCCTGGGGCCAACGTCCTGACTTTC. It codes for CASSLMGAPGANVLTF. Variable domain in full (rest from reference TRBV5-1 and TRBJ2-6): KAGVTQTPRYLIKTRGQQVTLSCSPISGHRSVSWYQQTPGQGLQFLFEYFSETQRNKGNFPGRFSGRQFSNSRSEMNVSTLELGDSALYLCASSLMGAPGANVLTFGAGSRLTVL.

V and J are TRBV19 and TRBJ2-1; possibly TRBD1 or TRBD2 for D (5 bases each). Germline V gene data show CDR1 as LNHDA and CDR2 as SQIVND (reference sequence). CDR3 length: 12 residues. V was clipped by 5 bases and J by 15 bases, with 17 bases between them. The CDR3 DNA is TGTGCCAGTAGTGTGGGGACGGGGCCTTCGTTCTTC. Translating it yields CASSVGTGPSFF. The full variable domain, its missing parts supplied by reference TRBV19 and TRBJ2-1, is DGGITQSPKYLFRKEGQNVTLSCEQNLNHDAMYWYRQDPGQGLRLIYYSQIVNDFQKGDIAEGYSVSREKKESFPLTVTSAQKNPTAFYLCASSVGTGPSFFGPGTRLTVL.

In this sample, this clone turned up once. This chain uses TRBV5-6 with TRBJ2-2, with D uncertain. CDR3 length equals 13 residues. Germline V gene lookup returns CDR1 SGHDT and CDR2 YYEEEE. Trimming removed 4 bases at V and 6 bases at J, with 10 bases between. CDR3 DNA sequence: TGTGCCAGCAGCCTAAACAGCGCCGGGGAGCTGTTTTTT. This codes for CASSLNSAGELFF.

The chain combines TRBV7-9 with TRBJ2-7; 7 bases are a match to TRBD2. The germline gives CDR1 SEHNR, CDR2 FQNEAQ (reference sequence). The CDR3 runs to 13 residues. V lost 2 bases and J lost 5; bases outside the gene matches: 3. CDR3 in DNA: TGTGCCAGCAGCTTACAGGGAGGGAACGAGCAGTACTTC. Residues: CASSLQGGNEQYF. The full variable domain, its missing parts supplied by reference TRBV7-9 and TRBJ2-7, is DTGVSQNPRHKITKRGQNVTFRCDPISEHNRLYWYRQTLGQGPEFLTYFQNEAQLEKSRLLSDRFSAERPKGSFSTLEIQRTEQGDSAMYLCASSLQGGNEQYFGPGTRLTVT.

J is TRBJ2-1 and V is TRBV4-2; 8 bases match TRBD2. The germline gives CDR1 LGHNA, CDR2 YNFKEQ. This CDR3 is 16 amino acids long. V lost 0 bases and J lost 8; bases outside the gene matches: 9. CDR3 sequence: CASSQDLGLGGHEQFF. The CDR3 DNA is TGTGCCAGCAGCCAAGATTTGGGACTAGGTGGGCATGAGCAGTTCTTC.

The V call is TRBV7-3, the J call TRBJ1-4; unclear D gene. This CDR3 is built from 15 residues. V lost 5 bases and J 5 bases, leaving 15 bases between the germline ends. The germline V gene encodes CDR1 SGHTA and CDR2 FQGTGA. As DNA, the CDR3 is TGTGCCAGCAGCCGTAACGGCAGGAGCAATGAAAAACTGTTTTTT. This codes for CASSRNGRSNEKLFF.

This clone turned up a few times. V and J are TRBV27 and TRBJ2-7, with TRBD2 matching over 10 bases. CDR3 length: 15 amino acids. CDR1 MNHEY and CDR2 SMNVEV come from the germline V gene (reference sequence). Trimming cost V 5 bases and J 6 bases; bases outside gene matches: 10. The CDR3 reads CASSSLGLARSEQYF. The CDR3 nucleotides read TGTGCCAGCAGTAGTTTGGGACTAGCGCGCTCCGAGCAGTACTTC.

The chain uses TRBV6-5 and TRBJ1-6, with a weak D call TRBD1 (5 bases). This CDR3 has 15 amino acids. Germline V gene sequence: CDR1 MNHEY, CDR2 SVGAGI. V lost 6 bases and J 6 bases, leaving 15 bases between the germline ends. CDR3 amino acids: CASRVGGGGNSPLHF. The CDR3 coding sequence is TGTGCCAGCAGGGTGGGGGGAGGTGGTAATTCACCCCTCCACTTT.

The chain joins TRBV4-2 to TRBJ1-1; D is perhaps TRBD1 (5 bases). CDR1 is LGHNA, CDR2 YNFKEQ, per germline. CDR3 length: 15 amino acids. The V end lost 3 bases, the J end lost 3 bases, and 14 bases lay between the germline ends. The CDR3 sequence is CASSHAQGGDTEAFF. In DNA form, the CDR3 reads TGTGCCAGCAGCCATGCCCAGGGTGGGGACACTGAAGCTTTCTTT.

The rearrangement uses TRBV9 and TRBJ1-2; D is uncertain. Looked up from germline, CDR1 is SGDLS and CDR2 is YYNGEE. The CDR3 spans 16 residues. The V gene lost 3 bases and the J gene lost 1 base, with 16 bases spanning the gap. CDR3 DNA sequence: TGTGCCAGCAGCGGAGGTCCACCCCCTTATAACTATGGCTACACCTTC. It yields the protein CASSGGPPPYNYGYTF.

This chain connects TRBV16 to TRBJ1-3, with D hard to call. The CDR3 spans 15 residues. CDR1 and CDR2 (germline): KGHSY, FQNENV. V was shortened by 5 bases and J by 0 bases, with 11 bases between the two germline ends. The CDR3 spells CASSGRRLSGNTIYF. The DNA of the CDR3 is TGTGCCAGCAGCGGGAGACGGCTCTCTGGAAACACCATATATTTT. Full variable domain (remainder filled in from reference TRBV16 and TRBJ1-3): GEEVAQTPKHLVRGEGQKAKLYCAPIKGHSYVFWYQQVLKNEFKFLISFQNENVFDETGMPKERFSAKCLPNSPCSLEIQATKLEDSAVYFCASSGRRLSGNTIYFGEGSWLTVV.